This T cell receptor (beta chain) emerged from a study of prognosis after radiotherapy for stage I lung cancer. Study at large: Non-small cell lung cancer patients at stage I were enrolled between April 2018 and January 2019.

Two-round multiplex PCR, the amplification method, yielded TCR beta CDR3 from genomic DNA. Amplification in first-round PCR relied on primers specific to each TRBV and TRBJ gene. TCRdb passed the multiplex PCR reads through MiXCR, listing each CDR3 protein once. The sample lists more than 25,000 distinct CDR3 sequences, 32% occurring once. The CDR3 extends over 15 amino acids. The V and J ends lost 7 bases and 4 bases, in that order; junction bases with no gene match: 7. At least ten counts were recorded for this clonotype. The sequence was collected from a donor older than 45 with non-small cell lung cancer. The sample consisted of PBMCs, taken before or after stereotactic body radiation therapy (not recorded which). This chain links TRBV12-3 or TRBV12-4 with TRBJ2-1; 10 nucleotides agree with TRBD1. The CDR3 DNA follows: TGTGCCAGCAAGCAGACAGGGGGCTTTTACAATGAGCAGTTCTTC. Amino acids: CASKQTGGFYNEQFF.